The text below deals with one TCR beta chain. Germline values: CDR1 MGHRA, CDR2 YSYEKL. The J segment lost 5 bases and the V segment lost 4 bases, leaving 10 bases of the junction unmatched. The CDR3 is 16 residues long. Libraries were prepared by immunoSEQ multiplex PCR; TCRdb keeps only in-frame clonotypes and omits some of them. The table shows 130,000 to 150,000 clones, with over 85% occurring only once. These data belong to a study of control samples from healthy donors and cancer patients. The sequenced sample consisted of blood. The clonotype was recovered from a man aged 18 to 30 in good health. V gene TRBV4-1 combines with J gene TRBJ2-2; 7 positions match TRBD1. The CDR3 DNA sequence: TGCGCCAGCAGCCGAAGAGGGACAGCCGAAACCGGGGAGCTGTTTTTT. Protein product: CASSRRGTAETGELFF.